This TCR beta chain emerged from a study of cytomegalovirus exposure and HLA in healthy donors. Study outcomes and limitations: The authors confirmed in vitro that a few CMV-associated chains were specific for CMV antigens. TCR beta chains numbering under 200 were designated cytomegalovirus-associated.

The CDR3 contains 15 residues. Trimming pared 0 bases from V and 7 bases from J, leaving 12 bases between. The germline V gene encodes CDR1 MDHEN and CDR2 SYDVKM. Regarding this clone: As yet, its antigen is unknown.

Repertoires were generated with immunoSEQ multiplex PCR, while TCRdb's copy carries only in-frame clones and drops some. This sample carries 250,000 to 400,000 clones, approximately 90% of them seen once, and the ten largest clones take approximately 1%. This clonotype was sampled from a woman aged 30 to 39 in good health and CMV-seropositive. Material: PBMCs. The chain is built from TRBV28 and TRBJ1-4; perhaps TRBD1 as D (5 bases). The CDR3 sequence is CASSLWGEGSEKLFF. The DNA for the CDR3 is TGTGCCAGCAGTTTATGGGGGGAGGGCAGTGAAAAACTGTTTTTT. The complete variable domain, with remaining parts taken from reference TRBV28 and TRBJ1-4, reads DVKVTQSSRYLVKRTGEKVFLECVQDMDHENMFWYRQDPGLGLRLIYFSYDVKMKEKGDIPEGYSVSREKKERFSLILESASTNQTSMYLCASSLWGEGSEKLFFGSGTQLSVL.